The 9 T cell receptor beta chains given below trace back to one sample, sequenced in a study of cytomegalovirus exposure and HLA in healthy donors. Vbeta (60) and Jbeta (13) primers were used in the PCR. Profiling relied on immunoSEQ multiplex PCR, and the TCRdb table lists in-frame clones only, not all of them. The data hold a few hundred thousand clones, with 70% to 85% observed a single time. Sequencing was carried out using PBMCs. These receptors were taken from a woman between 35 and 50 years old in good health and CMV-seronegative.

The V call is TRBV6-1, the J call TRBJ1-5, with D possibly matching TRBD1 (6 bases). This CDR3 spans 15 amino acids. V gave up 6 bases and J gave up 3 bases, with 15 bases separating them. CDR1 MNHNS and CDR2 SASEGT come from the germline V gene. The CDR3 spells CASRYTGRPNQPQHF. The CDR3 DNA sequence: TGTGCCAGCAGGTATACAGGGCGACCCAATCAGCCCCAGCATTTT.

This chain joins TRBV5-1 and TRBJ1-3; TRBD1 matches 7 bases. This CDR3 contains 15 residues. Germline assignment: CDR1 SGHRS and CDR2 YFSETQ. The J segment lost 3 bases and the V segment lost 0 bases, leaving 3 bases of the junction unmatched. Here the CDR3 reads CASSLEGASGNTIYF. CDR3 coding DNA: TGCGCCAGCAGCTTGGAGGGGGCGAGTGGAAACACCATATATTTT.

The V and J genes are TRBV13 and TRBJ2-3; 11 positions agree with TRBD1. This CDR3 has 17 amino acids. CDR1 and CDR2 (germline): PRHDT, FYEKMQ (reference sequence). J was trimmed by 2 bases and V by 2 bases; bases with no gene match: 6. The CDR3 nucleotides read TGTGCCAGCAGCTTATGGGGACAGGGGGATATCACAGATACGCAGTATTTT. Translation: CASSLWGQGDITDTQYF. Drawing the rest from reference TRBV13 and TRBJ2-3, the complete variable domain is AAGVIQSPRHLIKEKRETATLKCYPIPRHDTVYWYQQGPGQDPQFLISFYEKMQSDKGSIPDRFSAQQFSDYHSELNMSSLELGDSALYFCASSLWGQGDITDTQYFGPGTRLTVL.

This chain joins TRBV27 and TRBJ2-1, with 12 positions matching TRBD2. Germline CDR1 is MNHEY and CDR2 is SMNVEV (reference sequence). Trimming removed 1 base from V and 5 bases from J; junction bases left unmatched: 6. This CDR3 comprises 17 residues. The CDR3 nucleotides read TGTGCCAGCAGTTTATTGCCTAGCGGGGGGGCCCACAATGAGCAGTTCTTC. Amino acids: CASSLLPSGGAHNEQFF.

The J gene is TRBJ2-7, the V gene TRBV7-2, with 7 bases identical to TRBD1. Trimming took 5 bases from V and 2 from J; bases not matched to a gene: 9. This CDR3 region has 15 residues. Germline V gene data show CDR1 as SGHTA and CDR2 as FQGNSA. The CDR3 protein is CASSQGQQFTYEQYF. The CDR3, as DNA: TGTGCCAGCAGCCAGGGACAGCAGTTTACCTACGAGCAGTACTTC.

This clone came up once. This rearrangement joins TRBV28 to TRBJ1-2, with 9 bases identical to TRBD1. Germline loops: CDR1 MDHEN, CDR2 SYDVKM. The CDR3 totals 14 residues. V was clipped by 3 bases and J by 5 bases; unmatched bases: 4. CDR3 protein: CASSFLGTGYGYTF. The CDR3 DNA sequence: TGTGCCAGCAGTTTTCTCGGGACAGGGTATGGCTACACCTTC.

This sequence joins TRBV6-5 and TRBJ2-3; 11 nucleotides match TRBD2. With 7 bases clipped from V and 3 bases from J, the junction kept 6 bases outside the gene matches. Germline V gene data show CDR1 as MNHEY and CDR2 as SVGAGI. The length of the CDR3 is 15 residues. The CDR3 sequence is CASKGTSGPTDTQYF. In DNA, the CDR3 is TGTGCCAGCAAGGGGACTAGCGGTCCGACAGATACGCAGTATTTT.

This chain uses TRBV5-6 with TRBJ2-5; a possible D gene is TRBD2 (6 bases). The germline V gene has CDR1 SGHDT and CDR2 YYEEEE. Trimming stripped 2 bases from V and 5 bases from J, with 13 bases between. This CDR3 is built from 14 residues. The CDR3 DNA reads as TGTGCCAGCAGCTTTCTGGAGGGAGTGGAGACCCAGTACTTC. This sequence encodes CASSFLEGVETQYF. The variable domain in full, with the rest retrieved from reference TRBV5-6 and TRBJ2-5, is DAGVTQSPTHLIKTRGQQVTLRCSPKSGHDTVSWYQQALGQGPQFIFQYYEEEERQRGNFPDRFSGHQFPNYSSELNVNALLLGDSALYLCASSFLEGVETQYFGPGTRLLVL.

The rearrangement uses TRBV2 and TRBJ1-1, with 8 nucleotides matching TRBD1. Germline V lookup: CDR1 SNHLY, CDR2 FYNNEI. The CDR3 runs 13 residues. Trimming at V came to 10 bases and at J to 1 base, leaving 5 bases not matched to a gene. The CDR3 sequence is CAIAGGSNTEAFF. CDR3 DNA: TGTGCCATCGCAGGGGGCTCGAACACTGAAGCTTTCTTT.